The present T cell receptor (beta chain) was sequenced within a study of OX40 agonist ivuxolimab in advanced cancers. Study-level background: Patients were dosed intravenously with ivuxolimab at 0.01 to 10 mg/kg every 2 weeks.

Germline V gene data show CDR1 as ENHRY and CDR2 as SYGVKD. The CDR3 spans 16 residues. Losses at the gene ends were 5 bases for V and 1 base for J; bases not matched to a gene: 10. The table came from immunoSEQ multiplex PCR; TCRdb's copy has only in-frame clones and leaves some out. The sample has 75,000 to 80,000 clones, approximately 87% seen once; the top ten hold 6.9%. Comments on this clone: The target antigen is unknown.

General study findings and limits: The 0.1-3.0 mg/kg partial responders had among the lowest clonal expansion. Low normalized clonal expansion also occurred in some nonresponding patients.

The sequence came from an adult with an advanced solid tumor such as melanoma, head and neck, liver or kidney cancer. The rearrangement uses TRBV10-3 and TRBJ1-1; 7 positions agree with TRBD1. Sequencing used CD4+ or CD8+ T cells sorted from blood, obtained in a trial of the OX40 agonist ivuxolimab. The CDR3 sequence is CAISPDRGGGNTEAFF. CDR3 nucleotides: TGTGCCATCAGTCCCGACAGAGGGGGCGGGAACACTGAAGCTTTCTTT.